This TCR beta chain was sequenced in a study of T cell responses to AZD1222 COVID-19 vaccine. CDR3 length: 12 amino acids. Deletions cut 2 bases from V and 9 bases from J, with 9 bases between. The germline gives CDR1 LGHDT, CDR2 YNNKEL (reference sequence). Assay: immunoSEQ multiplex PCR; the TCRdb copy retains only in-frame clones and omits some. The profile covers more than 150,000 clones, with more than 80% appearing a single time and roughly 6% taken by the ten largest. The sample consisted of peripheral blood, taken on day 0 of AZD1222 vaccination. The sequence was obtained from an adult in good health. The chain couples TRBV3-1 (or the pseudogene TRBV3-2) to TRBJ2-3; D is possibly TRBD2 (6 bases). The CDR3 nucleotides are TGTGCCAGCAGCCAACCTCGGGGGACGCAGTATTTT. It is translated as CASSQPRGTQYF.